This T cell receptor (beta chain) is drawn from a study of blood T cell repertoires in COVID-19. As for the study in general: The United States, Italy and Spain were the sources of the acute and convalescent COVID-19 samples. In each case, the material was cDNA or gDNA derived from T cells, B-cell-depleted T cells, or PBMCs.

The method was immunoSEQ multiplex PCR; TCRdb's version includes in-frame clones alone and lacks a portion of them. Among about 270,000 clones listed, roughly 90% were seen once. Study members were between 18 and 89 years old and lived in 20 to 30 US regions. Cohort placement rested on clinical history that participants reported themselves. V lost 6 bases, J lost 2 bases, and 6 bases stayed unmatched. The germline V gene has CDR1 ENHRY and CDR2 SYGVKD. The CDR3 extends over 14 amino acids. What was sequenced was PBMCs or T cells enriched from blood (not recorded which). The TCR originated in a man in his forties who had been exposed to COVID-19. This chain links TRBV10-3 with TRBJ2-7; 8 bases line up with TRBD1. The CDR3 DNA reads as TGTGCCATCAGCCAGGACAGGGCCCCCTACGAGCAGTACTTC. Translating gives CAISQDRAPYEQYF.